Listed below are T cell receptor beta chains from one sample, sequenced in a study of cytomegalovirus exposure and HLA in healthy donors. Libraries were prepared by immunoSEQ multiplex PCR; TCRdb keeps only in-frame clonotypes and omits some of them. The sample carries around 120,000 clones, less than 80% recorded once. The sample comprised PBMCs. The receptors stem from a woman in her 40s in good health and CMV-seronegative. Both conserved end residues are part of each CDR3. A D gene is named only where the DNA matches it firmly. Not all rows give a size; the values are once, few, many and, for expanded clones, a class.

d_gene	abundance	v_gene	j_gene	CDR3nt	CDR3aa
.	once	TRBV14	TRBJ1-2	TGTGCCAGCAGCCTTACACTTGTAGGGGTCGGCTACACCTTC	CASSLTLVGVGYTF
.	.	TRBV14	TRBJ1-1	TGTGCCAGCAGCCAATCTCTTGTACTCCGAGAAGCTTTCTTT	CASSQSLVLREAFF
.	.	TRBV19	TRBJ1-2	TGTGCCAGTAGTGTGACTGACTATGGCTACACCTTC	CASSVTDYGYTF
TRBD2	.	TRBV5-1	TRBJ2-3	TGCGCCAGCAGCCGCGCGGGGGGTAGCACAGATACGCAGTATTTT	CASSRAGGSTDTQYF
.	once	TRBV5-1	TRBJ2-7	TGCGCCAGCAGCTTGGTCGCCGGAGGGGACGAGCAGTACTTC	CASSLVAGGDEQYF
.	.	TRBV11-2	TRBJ2-1	TGTGCCAGCAGCCATACGTCTAGTGACGGTGAGCAGTTCTTC	CASSHTSSDGEQFF
.	.	TRBV28	TRBJ1-2	TGTGCCAGCAGTAACAGCAGGGGATATGGCTACACCTTC	CASSNSRGYGYTF
TRBD1	.	TRBV2	TRBJ1-5	TGTGCCAGCAGTCGGACAGGGGGCAATCAGCCCCAGCATTTT	CASSRTGGNQPQHF
TRBD1	.	TRBV4-3	TRBJ2-2	TGCGCCAGCAGCCAGGCCCGCGTCCGGGGACAGGGAAGAATGTTTTTT	CASSQARVRGQGRMFF
.	.	TRBV11-2	TRBJ2-7	TGTGCCAGCAGCTTCGACCCTAGCCCCTACGAGCAGTACTTC	CASSFDPSPYEQYF
TRBD1	.	TRBV5-1	TRBJ1-1	TGCGCCAGCAGCTTGGATCAGGGGGCGCGGACTGAAGCTTTCTTT	CASSLDQGARTEAFF
.	.	TRBV19	TRBJ1-1	TGTGCCAGTAGTATAATTAGCCACCGGACAGTGAACACTGAAGCTTTCTTT	CASSIISHRTVNTEAFF
.	.	TRBV30	TRBJ1-1	TGTGCCTGGAGTGTTCAGGAGAACACTGAAGCTTTCTTT	CAWSVQENTEAFF
.	.	TRBV6-1	TRBJ2-5	TGTGCCAGCAGTGACGATACCGCGGGAGAGACCCAGTACTTC	CASSDDTAGETQYF
.	.	TRBV28	TRBJ1-6	TGTGCCAGCGGCCAAGGGGGGGGGCATTCACCCCTCCACTTT	CASGQGGGHSPLHF
.	.	TRBV7-2	TRBJ2-3	TGTGCCAGCAGCCTCTTAGGGCTAGCGTCAGATACGCAGTATTTT	CASSLLGLASDTQYF
.	.	TRBV6-6	TRBJ2-2	TGTGCCAGCACCGACTTCTCTGGGAGCGACACCGGGGAGCTGTTTTTT	CASTDFSGSDTGELFF
TRBD2	.	TRBV27	TRBJ2-7	TGTGCCAGCAACCCCACAGCGGGAGTTTCCCAGCAGTACTTC	CASNPTAGVSQQYF
TRBD1	.	TRBV11-2	TRBJ1-4	TGTGCCAGCAGCTTAGCAGGGGGCGATGAAAAACTGTTTTTT	CASSLAGGDEKLFF
TRBD1	once	TRBV2	TRBJ1-1	TGTGCCAGCAGTGAAAGGGACAGACCGAGCACTGAAGCTTTCTTT	CASSERDRPSTEAFF
.	.	TRBV7-2	TRBJ2-7	TGTGCCAGCAGCTTATCCACCGGGGTATACTACGAGCAGTACTTC	CASSLSTGVYYEQYF
TRBD1	once	TRBV29-1	TRBJ1-2	TGCAGCGTCCAGGACAGGGCGACCGACTATGGCTACACCTTC	CSVQDRATDYGYTF
TRBD1	.	TRBV7-2	TRBJ2-7	TGTGCCAGCAGCTTAGAACAGGGGGCTACCTACGAGCAGTACTTC	CASSLEQGATYEQYF
TRBD1	.	TRBV28	TRBJ1-5	TGTGCCAGCAGACCTACAGGGGGCAGGATTCAGCCCCAGCATTTT	CASRPTGGRIQPQHF
TRBD2	once	TRBV6-6	TRBJ2-3	TGTGCCAGCAAACCCTTTGGGGGGGAGTCAGATACGCAGTATTTT	CASKPFGGESDTQYF
.	.	TRBV15	TRBJ2-2	TGTGCCACCAGCGGGACTCAACCGAACACCGGGGAGCTGTTTTTT	CATSGTQPNTGELFF
TRBD1	.	TRBV5-6	TRBJ1-2	TGTGCCAGCAGCTTGGGACAGGGGCGGCGGGGCTACACCTTC	CASSLGQGRRGYTF
.	.	TRBV6-6	TRBJ1-1	TGTGCCAGCAGTTACGGGGAGATCACTGAAGCTTTCTTT	CASSYGEITEAFF